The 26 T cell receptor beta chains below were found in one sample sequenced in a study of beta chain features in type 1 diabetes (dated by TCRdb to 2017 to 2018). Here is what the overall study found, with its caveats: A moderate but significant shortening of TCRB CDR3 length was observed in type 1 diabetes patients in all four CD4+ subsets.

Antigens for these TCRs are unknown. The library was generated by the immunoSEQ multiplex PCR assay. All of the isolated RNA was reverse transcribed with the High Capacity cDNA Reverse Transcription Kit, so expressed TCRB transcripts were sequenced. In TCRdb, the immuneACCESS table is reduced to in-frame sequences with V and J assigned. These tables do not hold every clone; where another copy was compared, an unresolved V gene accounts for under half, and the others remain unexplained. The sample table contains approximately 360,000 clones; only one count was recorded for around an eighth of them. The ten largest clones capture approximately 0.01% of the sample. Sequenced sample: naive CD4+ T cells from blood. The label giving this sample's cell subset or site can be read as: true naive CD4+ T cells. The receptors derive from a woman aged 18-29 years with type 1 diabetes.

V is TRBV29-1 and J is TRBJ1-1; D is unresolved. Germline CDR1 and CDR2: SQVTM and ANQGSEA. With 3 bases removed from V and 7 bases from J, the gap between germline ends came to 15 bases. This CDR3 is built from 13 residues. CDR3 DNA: TGCAGCGTTGAGAAGCGCCTTGCCTATGAAGCTTTCTTT. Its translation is CSVEKRLAYEAFF.

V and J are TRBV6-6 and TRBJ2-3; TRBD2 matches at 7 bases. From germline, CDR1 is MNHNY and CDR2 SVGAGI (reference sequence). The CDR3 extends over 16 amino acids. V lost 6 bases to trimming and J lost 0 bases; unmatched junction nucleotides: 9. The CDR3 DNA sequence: TGTGCCAGCAGCCCCGGGGGGTTTGGTAGCACAGATACGCAGTATTTT. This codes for CASSPGGFGSTDTQYF.

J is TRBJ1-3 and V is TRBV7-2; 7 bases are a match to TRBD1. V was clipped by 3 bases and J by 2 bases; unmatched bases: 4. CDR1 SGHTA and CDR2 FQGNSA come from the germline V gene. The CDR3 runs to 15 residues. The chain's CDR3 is CASSLIQGTGNTIYF. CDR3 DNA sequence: TGTGCCAGCAGCTTGATACAGGGGACTGGAAACACCATATATTTT.

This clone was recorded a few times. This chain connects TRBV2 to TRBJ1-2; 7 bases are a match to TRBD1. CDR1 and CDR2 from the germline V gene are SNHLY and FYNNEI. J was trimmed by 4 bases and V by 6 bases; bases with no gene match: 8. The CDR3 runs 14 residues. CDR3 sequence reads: CASSQGQHLYGYTF. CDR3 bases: TGTGCCAGCAGCCAGGGACAGCACCTCTATGGCTACACCTTC.

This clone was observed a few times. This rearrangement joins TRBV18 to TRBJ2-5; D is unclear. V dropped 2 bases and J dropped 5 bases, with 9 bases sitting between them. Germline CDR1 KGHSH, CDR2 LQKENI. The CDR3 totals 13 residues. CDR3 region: CASSPGVWETQYF. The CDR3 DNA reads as TGTGCCAGCTCACCAGGAGTGTGGGAGACCCAGTACTTC. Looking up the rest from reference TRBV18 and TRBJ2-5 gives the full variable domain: NAGVMQNPRHLVRRRGQEARLRCSPMKGHSHVYWYRQLPEEGLKFMVYLQKENIIDESGMPKERFSAEFPKEGPSILRIQQVVRGDSAAYFCASSPGVWETQYFGPGTRLLVL.

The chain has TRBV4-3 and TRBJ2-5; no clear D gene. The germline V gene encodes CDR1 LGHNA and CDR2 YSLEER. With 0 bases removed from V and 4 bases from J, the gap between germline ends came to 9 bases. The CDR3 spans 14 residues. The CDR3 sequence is CASSQDLVRETQYF. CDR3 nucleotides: TGCGCCAGCAGCCAAGATTTAGTCCGAGAGACCCAGTACTTC.

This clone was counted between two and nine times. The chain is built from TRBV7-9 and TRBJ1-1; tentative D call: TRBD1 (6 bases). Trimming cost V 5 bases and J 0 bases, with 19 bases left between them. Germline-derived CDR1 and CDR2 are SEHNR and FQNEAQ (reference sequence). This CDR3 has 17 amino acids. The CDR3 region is CASSPLARDTMNTEAFF. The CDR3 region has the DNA TGTGCCAGCAGCCCCCTCGCCCGGGACACCATGAACACTGAAGCTTTCTTT.

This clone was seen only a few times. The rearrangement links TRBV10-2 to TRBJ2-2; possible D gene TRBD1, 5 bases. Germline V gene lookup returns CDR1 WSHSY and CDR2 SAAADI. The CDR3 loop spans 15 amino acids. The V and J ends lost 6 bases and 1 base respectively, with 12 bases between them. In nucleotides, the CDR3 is TGCGCCAGCAGGAAAGGCCAGGGGAACACCGGGGAGCTGTTTTTT. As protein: CASRKGQGNTGELFF.

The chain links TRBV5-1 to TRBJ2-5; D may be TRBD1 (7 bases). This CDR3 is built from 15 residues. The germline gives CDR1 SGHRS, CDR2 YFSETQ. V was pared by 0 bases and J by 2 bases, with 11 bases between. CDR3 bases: TGCGCCAGCAGCTTGGCCAGGGGGGCACAAGAGACCCAGTACTTC. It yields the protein CASSLARGAQETQYF.

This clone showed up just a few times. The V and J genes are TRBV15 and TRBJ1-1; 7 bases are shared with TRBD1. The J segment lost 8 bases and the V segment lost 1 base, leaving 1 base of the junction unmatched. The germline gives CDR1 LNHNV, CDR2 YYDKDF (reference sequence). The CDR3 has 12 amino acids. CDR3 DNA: TGTGCCACCAGCAGAGGGGACAGAGAAGCTTTCTTT. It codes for CATSRGDREAFF.

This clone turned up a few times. CDR3: CASSSVQDRDYQETQYF. The CDR3 DNA reads TGCGCCAGCAGTTCAGTCCAGGACAGGGACTACCAAGAGACCCAGTACTTC. The V call is TRBV23-1, the J call TRBJ2-5; 8 bases line up with TRBD1. TRBV23-1 qualifies as an ORF whose function is uncertain. The CDR3 spans 17 residues. Trimming at V came to 5 bases and at J to 0 bases, leaving 11 bases not matched to a gene.

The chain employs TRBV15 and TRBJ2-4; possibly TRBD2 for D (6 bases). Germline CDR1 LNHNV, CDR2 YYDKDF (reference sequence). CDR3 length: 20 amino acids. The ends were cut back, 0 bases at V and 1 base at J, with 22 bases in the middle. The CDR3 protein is CATSREGGLSLNGAKNIQYF. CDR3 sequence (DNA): TGTGCCACCAGCAGAGAAGGAGGACTAAGCCTCAATGGGGCCAAAAACATTCAGTACTTC.

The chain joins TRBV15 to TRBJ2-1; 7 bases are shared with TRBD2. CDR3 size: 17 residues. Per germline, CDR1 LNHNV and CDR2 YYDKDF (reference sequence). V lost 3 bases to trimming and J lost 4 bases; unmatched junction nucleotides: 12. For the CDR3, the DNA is TGTGCCACCAGCAGCCCCTTGGGGGAGGGCCGGTACAATGAGCAGTTCTTC. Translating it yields CATSSPLGEGRYNEQFF.

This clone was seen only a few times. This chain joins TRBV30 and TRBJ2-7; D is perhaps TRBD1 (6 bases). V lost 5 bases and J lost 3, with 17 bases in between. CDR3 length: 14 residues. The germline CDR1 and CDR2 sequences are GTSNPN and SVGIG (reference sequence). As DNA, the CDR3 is TGTGCCTGGGGTTCTGGGGGACACAGCTACGAGCAGTACTTC. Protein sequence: CAWGSGGHSYEQYF.

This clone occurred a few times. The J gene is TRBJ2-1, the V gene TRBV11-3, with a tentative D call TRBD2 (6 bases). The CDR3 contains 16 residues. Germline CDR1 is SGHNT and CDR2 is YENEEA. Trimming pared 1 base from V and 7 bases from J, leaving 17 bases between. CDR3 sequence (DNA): TGTGCCAGCAGCTTAGTACTAGCCGACTTCAATAATGAGCAGTTCTTC. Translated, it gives CASSLVLADFNNEQFF. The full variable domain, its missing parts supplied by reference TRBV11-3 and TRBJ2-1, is EAGVVQSPRYKIIEKKQPVAFWCNPISGHNTLYWYLQNLGQGPELLIRYENEEAVDDSQLPKDRFSAERLKGVDSTLKIQPAELGDSAVYLCASSLVLADFNNEQFFGPGTRLTVL.

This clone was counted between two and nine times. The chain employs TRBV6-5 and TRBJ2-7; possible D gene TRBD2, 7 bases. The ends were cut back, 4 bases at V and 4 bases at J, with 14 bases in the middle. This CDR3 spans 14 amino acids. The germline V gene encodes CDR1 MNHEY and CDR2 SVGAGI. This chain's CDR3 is CASSSRGARYEQYF. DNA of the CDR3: TGTGCCAGCAGTTCTCGGGGGGCCCGATACGAGCAGTACTTC.

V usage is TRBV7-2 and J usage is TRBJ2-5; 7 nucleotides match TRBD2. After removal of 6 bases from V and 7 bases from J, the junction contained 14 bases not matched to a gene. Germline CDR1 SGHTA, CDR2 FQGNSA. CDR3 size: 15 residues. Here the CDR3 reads CASRNERGRVGTQYF. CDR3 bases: TGTGCCAGCAGAAACGAACGGGGGAGGGTTGGGACCCAGTACTTC.

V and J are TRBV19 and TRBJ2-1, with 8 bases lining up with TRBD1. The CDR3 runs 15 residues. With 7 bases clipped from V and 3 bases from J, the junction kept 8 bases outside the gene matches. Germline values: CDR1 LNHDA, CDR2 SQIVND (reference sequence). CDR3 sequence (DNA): TGTGCCAGTAATCAGGGGGACAGGAGCTACAATGAGCAGTTCTTC. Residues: CASNQGDRSYNEQFF. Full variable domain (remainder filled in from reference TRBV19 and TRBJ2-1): DGGITQSPKYLFRKEGQNVTLSCEQNLNHDAMYWYRQDPGQGLRLIYYSQIVNDFQKGDIAEGYSVSREKKESFPLTVTSAQKNPTAFYLCASNQGDRSYNEQFFGPGTRLTVL.

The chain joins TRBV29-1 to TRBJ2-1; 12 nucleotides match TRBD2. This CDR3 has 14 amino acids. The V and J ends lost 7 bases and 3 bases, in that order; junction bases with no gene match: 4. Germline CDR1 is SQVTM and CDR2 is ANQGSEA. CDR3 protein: CSAGTSGLYNEQFF. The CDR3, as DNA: TGCAGCGCTGGGACTAGCGGGCTCTACAATGAGCAGTTCTTC.

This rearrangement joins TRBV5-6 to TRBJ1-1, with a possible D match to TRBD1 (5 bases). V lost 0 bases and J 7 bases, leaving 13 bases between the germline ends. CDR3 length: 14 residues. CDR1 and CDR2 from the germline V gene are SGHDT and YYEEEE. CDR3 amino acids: CASSLALGLGEAFF. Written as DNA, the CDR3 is TGTGCCAGCAGCTTGGCCCTGGGGCTGGGTGAAGCTTTCTTT.

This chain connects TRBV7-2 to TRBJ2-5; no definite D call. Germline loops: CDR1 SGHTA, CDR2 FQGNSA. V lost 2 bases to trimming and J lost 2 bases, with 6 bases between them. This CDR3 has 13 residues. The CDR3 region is CASSLSSQETQYF. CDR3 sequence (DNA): TGTGCCAGCAGCTTATCCAGTCAAGAGACCCAGTACTTC.

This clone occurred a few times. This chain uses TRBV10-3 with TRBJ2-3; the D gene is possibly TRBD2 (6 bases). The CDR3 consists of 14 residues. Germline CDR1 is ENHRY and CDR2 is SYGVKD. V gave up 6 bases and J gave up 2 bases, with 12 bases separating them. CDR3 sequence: CAISGREDTDTQYF. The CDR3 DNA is TGTGCCATCAGCGGGAGAGAGGACACAGATACGCAGTATTTT.

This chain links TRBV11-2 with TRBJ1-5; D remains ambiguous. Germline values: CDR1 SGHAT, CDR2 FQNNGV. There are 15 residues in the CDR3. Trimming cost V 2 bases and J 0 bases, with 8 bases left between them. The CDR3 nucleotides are TGTGCCAGCAGCTTATTCGTCGGTAGCAATCAGCCCCAGCATTTT. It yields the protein CASSLFVGSNQPQHF.

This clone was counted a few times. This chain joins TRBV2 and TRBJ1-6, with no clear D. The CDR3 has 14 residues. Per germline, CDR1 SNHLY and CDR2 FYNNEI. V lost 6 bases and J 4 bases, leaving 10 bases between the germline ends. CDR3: CASRLEGYNSPLHF. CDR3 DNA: TGTGCCAGCAGGCTGGAGGGATATAATTCACCCCTCCACTTT.

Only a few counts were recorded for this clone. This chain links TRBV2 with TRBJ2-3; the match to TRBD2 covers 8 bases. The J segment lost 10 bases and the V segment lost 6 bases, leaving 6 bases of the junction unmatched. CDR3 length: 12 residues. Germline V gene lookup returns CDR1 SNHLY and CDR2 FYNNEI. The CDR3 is CASRGAGAPQYF. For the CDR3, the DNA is TGTGCCAGCAGGGGAGCGGGAGCCCCGCAGTATTTT.

Here the CDR3 reads CASSLVNRGSTDTQYF. The CDR3 nucleotides read TGTGCCAGCAGCTTAGTAAACAGGGGATCCACGGATACGCAGTATTTT. V usage is TRBV7-2 and J usage is TRBJ2-3; TRBD1 matches at 7 bases. With V trimmed by 1 base and J by 6 bases, 10 bases remained unmatched. Germline lookup yields CDR1 SGHTA and CDR2 FQGNSA. The CDR3 length is 16 residues.